These T cell receptor beta chains were read from a single sample in a study of tissue-resident memory T cells in lung cancer. One entry per CDR3 protein results from TCRdb running MiXCR on the reads. This table holds 350 to 450 distinct CDR3 sequences, 15% to 20% found once. The sample comprised CD103- CD8+ T cells from lung tumor tissue. The receptor source for this set is a human donor with treatment-naive lung cancer (subtype not recorded). Each CDR3 is given without its conserved first and last residue. The D gene is left open where the match is weak.

CDR3aa	j_gene	v_gene	d_gene	len
ASSFSAGGPYDEQF	TRBJ2-1	TRBV11-2	TRBD2	14
ASSLRQGPSYEQY	TRBJ2-7	TRBV7-8	-	13
ASQAQGAGNSPLH	TRBJ1-6	TRBV5-6	TRBD1	13
ASSSQGAGNSPLH	TRBJ1-6	TRBV5-6	TRBD1	13
ASSLSYGGNSPLH	TRBJ1-6	TRBV27	-	13
ASSQTENTGELF	TRBJ2-2	TRBV7-9	-	12
ASSLTGGRNQPQH	TRBJ1-5	TRBV12-3/TRBV12-4	TRBD1	13
ASSLDSSGNTIY	TRBJ1-3	TRBV7-8	-	12
ATSQRGRLIQPQH	TRBJ1-5	TRBV15	TRBD1	13
ASSFLRDYSNQPQH	TRBJ1-5	TRBV28	-	14
ASRGPSYEQY	TRBJ2-7	TRBV28	-	10
ASALGQAGNTEAF	TRBJ1-1	TRBV5-5	TRBD1	13
ASAVGTRSYEQY	TRBJ2-7	TRBV9	-	12
ASSWTSTGELF	TRBJ2-2	TRBV7-2	TRBD2	11
ASSQEGLAGDTGELF	TRBJ2-2	TRBV4-3	TRBD2	15
ATSRVAGGDTDTQY	TRBJ2-3	TRBV15	-	14
ASSHGFSGNTIY	TRBJ1-3	TRBV16	-	12
ASSLRGNSPLH	TRBJ1-6	TRBV7-3	-	11
ASSHSPNTEAF	TRBJ1-1	TRBV28	-	11
ASSQAQGAGNSPLH	TRBJ1-6	TRBV4-2	TRBD1	14
ASSPLGGLNTEAF	TRBJ1-1	TRBV7-3	-	13
SASPDTYEQY	TRBJ2-7	TRBV20-1	-	10
ASSLDGSYNEQF	TRBJ2-1	TRBV5-4	-	12
ASSLVPGNTEAF	TRBJ1-1	TRBV12-3/TRBV12-4	-	12
ASSHRTKDRDLKDEQF	TRBJ2-1	TRBV23-1	TRBD1	16